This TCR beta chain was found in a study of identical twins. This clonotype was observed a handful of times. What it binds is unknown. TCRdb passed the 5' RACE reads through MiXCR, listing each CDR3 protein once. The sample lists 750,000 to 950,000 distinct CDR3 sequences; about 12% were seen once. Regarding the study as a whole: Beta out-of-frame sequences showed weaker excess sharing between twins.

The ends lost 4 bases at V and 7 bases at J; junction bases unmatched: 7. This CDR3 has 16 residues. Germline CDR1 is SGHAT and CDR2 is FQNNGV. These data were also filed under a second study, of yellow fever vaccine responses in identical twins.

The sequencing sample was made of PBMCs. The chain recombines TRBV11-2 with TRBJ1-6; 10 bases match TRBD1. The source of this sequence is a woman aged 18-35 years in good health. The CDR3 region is CASSSADRGGNSPLHF. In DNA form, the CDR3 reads TGTGCCAGCAGCTCAGCGGACAGGGGGGGAAATTCACCCCTCCACTTT. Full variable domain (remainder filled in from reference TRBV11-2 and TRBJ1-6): EAGVAQSPRYKIIEKRQSVAFWCNPISGHATLYWYQQILGQGPKLLIQFQNNGVVDDSQLPKDRFSAERLKGVDSTLKIQPAKLEDSAVYLCASSSADRGGNSPLHFGNGTRLTVT.